These 5 T cell receptor beta chains were all obtained from the same sample, sequenced in a study of metastatic and nonmetastatic thyroid tumors. Patients were all untreated before their thyroid surgery. With MiXCR, TCRdb called clones anew from the PCR reads. The repertoire holds over 7,500 clones, with roughly 24% as singletons. The sequencing sample was made of adjacent normal tissue. The receptors were gathered from a female donor with papillary thyroid cancer or a benign thyroid nodule (not recorded which). Some clones in this sample may be carry-over from other donors' samples.

Of note for this clone: One junction end disagrees with the germline gene, perhaps due to a read error. The chain joins TRBV11-2 to TRBJ1-2; D is unclear. Per germline, CDR1 SGHAT and CDR2 FQNNGV. This CDR3 has 9 amino acids. DNA of the CDR3: TGTGCCACTGGTCGACCCCCCCACTTC. Its protein product is CATGRPPHF. Full variable domain (remainder filled in from reference TRBV11-2 and TRBJ1-2): EAGVAQSPRYKIIEKRQSVAFWCNPISGHATLYWYQQILGQGPKLLIQFQNNGVVDDSQLPKDRFSAERLKGVDSTLKIQPAKLEDSAVYLCATGRPPHFGSGTRLTVV.

This clone was picked up a small number of times. No conserved phenylalanine or tryptophan is present at the end of the CDR3, so a read error is the likely explanation. The chain joins TRBV2 to TRBJ2-5; D gene uncertain. V was shortened by 11 bases and J by 10 bases, with 14 bases between the two germline ends. Germline V lookup: CDR1 SNHLY, CDR2 FYNNEI. CDR3 size: 10 residues. Written as DNA, the CDR3 is TGTGCCGGCCGCGATGGGGACCAGTACCTC. Translated: CAGRDGDQYL.

This clone has only a few counts. The chain carries TRBV4-3 and TRBJ1-2; D unclear. The CDR3 is 14 residues long. V lost 1 base, J lost 4 bases, and 10 bases lay in between. The V gene's germline CDR1 is LGHNA and CDR2 YSLEER. The CDR3 DNA follows: TGCGCCAGCAGCCAAGCATTAGGGAGCTATGGCTACACCTTC. Protein sequence: CASSQALGSYGYTF.

Turning to this clone: Without the conserved terminal phenylalanine or tryptophan, this CDR3 likely stems from a read error. The chain is built from TRBV4-1 and TRBJ2-7; TRBD1 is a possible D gene (7 bases). CDR3 length: 15 residues. Germline loops: CDR1 MGHRA, CDR2 YSYEKL. V gave up 4 bases and J gave up 1 base, with 14 bases separating them. This CDR3 is CASSRGTDTSYEQYL. The CDR3 coding sequence is TGCGCCAGCAGCCGCGGGACAGATACTTCCTACGAGCAGTACCTC.

This chain connects TRBV25-1 to TRBJ2-7; D gene uncertain. Germline lookup yields CDR1 MGHDK and CDR2 SYGVNS. There are 13 residues in the CDR3. The V gene lost 6 bases and the J gene lost 9 bases, with 18 bases spanning the gap. The CDR3 loop reads CASSANWASRQYF. CDR3 DNA: TGTGCCAGCAGCGCCAATTGGGCTAGTAGGCAGTACTTC.